The 23 T cell receptor beta chains presented below share a single source sample, sequenced in a study of blood T cell repertoires in COVID-19. Using immunoSEQ multiplex PCR, the repertoire was profiled, and TCRdb retains in-frame clones only, with some absent. The sample gives some 390,000 clones, about 89% of which show up once; 2.3% is in the top ten. The sample was peripheral blood. The source of these receptors is a woman aged 60-75 years with COVID-19, enrolled during active disease.

The chain carries TRBV5-5 and TRBJ2-5; D is uncertain. Germline V gene lookup returns CDR1 SGHKS and CDR2 YYEKEE (reference sequence). V lost 2 bases to trimming and J lost 1 base, with 9 bases between them. The CDR3 length is 14 residues. The CDR3 here is CASSFLSSQETQYF. The CDR3 DNA sequence: TGTGCCAGCAGCTTCCTCTCCAGCCAAGAGACCCAGTACTTC.

Worth noting for this clone: A read error may be the cause here, since a much bigger clone is one base away. The genes are TRBV27 and TRBJ1-2, with TRBD1 matching over 8 bases. Germline CDR1 is MNHEY and CDR2 is SMNVEV (reference sequence). Trimming removed 6 bases from V and 5 bases from J; junction bases left unmatched: 2. The CDR3 contains 12 residues. The DNA of the CDR3 is TGTGCCAGCAGAACAGGGGGGTATGGCTACACCTTC. Amino acids: CASRTGGYGYTF.

The J gene is TRBJ1-6, the V gene TRBV11-3; TRBD1 is a possible D gene (5 bases). This CDR3 has 14 residues. Looked up from germline, CDR1 is SGHNT and CDR2 is YENEEA. V was cut by 1 base and J by 8 bases, with 9 bases left in between. The CDR3 coding sequence is TGTGCCAGCAGCTTAGGGGGCTCGGATTCACCCCTCCACTTT. Its translation: CASSLGGSDSPLHF.

This clone was observed a single time. This chain connects TRBV28 to TRBJ1-6, with 9 bases lining up with TRBD1. The CDR3 runs to 14 residues. Germline V gene lookup returns CDR1 MDHEN and CDR2 SYDVKM. J gave up 13 bases and V 6 bases, and 10 bases lay outside the gene matches. For the CDR3, the DNA is TGTGCCAGCAGCCTGGGACAGGGCACCCTCCCCCTCCACTTT. It encodes CASSLGQGTLPLHF.

This sequence joins TRBV5-8 and TRBJ1-5, with D maybe TRBD1 (5 bases). The CDR3 loop spans 14 amino acids. Germline CDR1 is SGHTS and CDR2 is YDEGEE. V lost 4 bases and J lost 2, with 10 bases in between. The CDR3 is CASSLEGGNQPQHF. For the CDR3, the DNA is TGTGCCAGCAGCCTCGAAGGGGGCAATCAGCCCCAGCATTTT.

The V and J genes are TRBV9 and TRBJ1-6, with 7 bases lining up with TRBD1. The germline V gene has CDR1 SGDLS and CDR2 YYNGEE. V lost 4 bases and J lost 6; bases outside the gene matches: 7. There are 15 residues in the CDR3. CDR3 in DNA: TGTGCCAGCAGCTCGAGAGGACAGGTTAATTCACCCCTCCACTTT. It yields the protein CASSSRGQVNSPLHF.

V usage is TRBV6-5 and J usage is TRBJ2-7; TRBD2 might be the D (6 bases). V was pared by 5 bases and J by 12 bases, with 20 bases between. Germline loops: CDR1 MNHEY, CDR2 SVGAGI. The CDR3 extends over 13 amino acids. The CDR3 loop reads CASSPPWGEPTYF. As DNA, the CDR3 is TGTGCCAGCAGTCCACCGTGGGGGGAGCCGACGTACTTC.

The chain joins TRBV7-9 to TRBJ2-2, with a weak D call TRBD2 (6 bases). V was trimmed by 5 bases and J by 6 bases, leaving 13 bases between them. The CDR3 runs to 14 residues. The V gene's germline CDR1 is SEHNR and CDR2 FQNEAQ (reference sequence). This CDR3 is CASSRRLEPGELFF. CDR3 bases: TGTGCCAGCAGCCGACGACTAGAACCCGGGGAGCTGTTTTTT.

This sequence joins TRBV10-3 and TRBJ1-6; weak D call: TRBD1 (6 bases). V was clipped by 2 bases and J by 10 bases, with 12 bases between them. This CDR3 spans 14 amino acids. Per germline, CDR1 ENHRY and CDR2 SYGVKD. CDR3 loop: CAISESQGTSPLHF. The CDR3 region has the DNA TGTGCCATCAGTGAGAGTCAGGGGACCTCACCCCTCCACTTT.

The chain joins TRBV10-1 to TRBJ2-5; 7 bases fit TRBD1. The CDR3 covers 13 residues. V was pared by 4 bases and J by 2 bases, with 1 base of the junction left unmatched. Germline assignment: CDR1 WNHNN and CDR2 SYGVQD (reference sequence). The CDR3 sequence: CASSGQGQETQYF. DNA for the CDR3: TGCGCCAGCAGTGGACAGGGACAAGAGACCCAGTACTTC.

The chain has TRBV28 and TRBJ2-5; no definite D call. The V gene's germline CDR1 is MDHEN and CDR2 SYDVKM. Trimming stripped 6 bases from V and 2 bases from J, with 7 bases between. The CDR3 runs 12 residues. CDR3 region: CASSPVQETQYF. The CDR3 DNA reads as TGTGCCAGCAGCCCTGTTCAAGAGACCCAGTACTTC.

The CDR3 nucleotides read TGTGCCAGCAGCCTCAGGGTATCTGGAAACACCATATATTTT. This gives the protein CASSLRVSGNTIYF. This sequence joins TRBV3-1 (or the pseudogene TRBV3-2) and TRBJ1-3, with a possible D match to TRBD1 (5 bases). The CDR3 loop spans 14 amino acids. The germline gives CDR1 LGHDT, CDR2 YNNKEL (reference sequence). Trimming cost V 4 bases and J 1 base, with 8 bases left between them.

The chain recombines TRBV5-1 with TRBJ2-1; TRBD1 aligns across 12 bases. This CDR3 has 17 residues. The germline CDR1 and CDR2 sequences are SGHRS and YFSETQ. Trimming took 5 bases from V and 6 from J; bases not matched to a gene: 12. The CDR3 bases are TGCGCCAGCAGGGGACAGGGGGCCCTCCCTGGGCCCAATGAGCAGTTCTTC. It specifies CASRGQGALPGPNEQFF.

This chain links TRBV6-1 with TRBJ1-2; D call uncertain. Germline lookup yields CDR1 MNHNS and CDR2 SASEGT. The CDR3 contains 15 residues. Trimming shortened V by 0 bases and J by 0 bases, and 8 bases separated the two germline ends. The CDR3 DNA reads TGTGCCAGCAGTGAAGCGGCGGCGGCTAACTATGGCTACACCTTC. Protein sequence: CASSEAAAANYGYTF.

V is TRBV19 and J is TRBJ1-1; TRBD1 might be the D (6 bases). The germline V and J ends were trimmed by 6 bases and 0 bases, with 11 bases remaining between them. Germline V gene data show CDR1 as LNHDA and CDR2 as SQIVND (reference sequence). This CDR3 region has 14 residues. The CDR3 DNA reads TGTGCCAGTAGAAACGCAGGGGTGAACACTGAAGCTTTCTTT. It yields the protein CASRNAGVNTEAFF.

The J gene is TRBJ1-2, the V gene TRBV27; TRBD1 is a possible D gene (5 bases). V lost 1 base and J lost 4, with 31 bases in between. CDR1 is MNHEY and CDR2 is SMNVEV in the germline V gene (reference sequence). The CDR3 length is 21 residues. This chain's CDR3 is CASSLLGHFGTPGVQGYGYTF. The CDR3 DNA follows: TGTGCCAGCAGTTTATTGGGGCATTTTGGGACTCCTGGGGTTCAGGGCTATGGCTACACCTTC.

V gene TRBV7-9 combines with J gene TRBJ1-1; no clear D. This CDR3 contains 14 residues. Between the trimmed V and J ends, which lost 1 base and 3 bases, there was a span of 9 bases. Per the germline V gene, CDR1 is SEHNR and CDR2 is FQNEAQ (reference sequence). The CDR3 sequence is CASSLVSTDTEAFF. The CDR3, as DNA: TGTGCCAGCAGCTTAGTGAGCACTGACACTGAAGCTTTCTTT.

This chain connects TRBV5-1 to TRBJ2-7; D perhaps matches TRBD1 (6 bases). The CDR3 sequence is 14 residues long. Germline V CDR1 and CDR2: SGHRS, YFSETQ. Trimming shortened V by 0 bases and J by 4 bases, and 11 bases separated the two germline ends. This CDR3 reads CASSLDRVIYEQYF. CDR3 coding DNA: TGCGCCAGCAGCTTGGACAGGGTCATTTACGAGCAGTACTTC. Looking up the rest from reference TRBV5-1 and TRBJ2-7 gives the full variable domain: KAGVTQTPRYLIKTRGQQVTLSCSPISGHRSVSWYQQTPGQGLQFLFEYFSETQRNKGNFPGRFSGRQFSNSRSEMNVSTLELGDSALYLCASSLDRVIYEQYFGPGTRLTVT.

This clone was seen just once. The J gene is TRBJ1-3, the V gene TRBV7-9; 7 bases agree with TRBD1. Germline V lookup: CDR1 SEHNR, CDR2 FQNEAQ (reference sequence). Unmatched junction bases numbered 16, after V lost 5 bases and J lost 0 bases. The CDR3 is 19 residues long. The CDR3 DNA reads TGTGCCAGCAGCCCTGACAGGGCTGGGGGATTTATCTCTGGAAACACCATATATTTT. This encodes CASSPDRAGGFISGNTIYF.

This clone has a single count. This chain links TRBV4-2 with TRBJ2-1; D is unclear. The V end lost 2 bases, the J end lost 8 bases, and 16 bases lay between the germline ends. The CDR3 is made up of 15 amino acids. CDR1 is LGHNA, CDR2 YNFKEQ, per germline. The CDR3 region has the DNA TGTGCCAGCAGCCAATTCAGCGCCGAAAGCGATGAGCAGTTCTTC. This translates into CASSQFSAESDEQFF.

The J gene is TRBJ1-2, the V gene TRBV2; 8 nucleotides line up with TRBD1. The CDR3 totals 15 residues. The germline gives CDR1 SNHLY, CDR2 FYNNEI. The V segment lost 5 bases and the J segment 1 base; nucleotides outside the gene matches: 6. In nucleotides, the CDR3 is TGTGCCAGCAGTCAGGGGGCAGGAGTTAACTATGGCTACACCTTC. Translation gives CASSQGAGVNYGYTF.

CDR3 residues: CAIREGAGLVAFF. DNA of the CDR3: TGTGCCATCAGGGAGGGGGCCGGGCTGGTAGCTTTCTTT. The V gene is TRBV10-3, the J gene TRBJ1-1; 7 bases line up with TRBD1. The germline gives CDR1 ENHRY, CDR2 SYGVKD. The CDR3 has 13 residues. V shed 6 bases, J shed 10 bases, and the junction held 11 bases outside the gene matches.

The gene calls are TRBV7-2 and TRBJ1-1; D not resolved. The germline V and J ends were trimmed by 0 bases and 7 bases, with 12 bases remaining between them. This CDR3 has 14 amino acids. Germline-derived CDR1 and CDR2 are SGHTA and FQGNSA. The CDR3 here is CASSLAQLSLEAFF. The CDR3 coding sequence is TGTGCCAGCAGCTTAGCCCAGTTGTCTCTTGAAGCTTTCTTT.